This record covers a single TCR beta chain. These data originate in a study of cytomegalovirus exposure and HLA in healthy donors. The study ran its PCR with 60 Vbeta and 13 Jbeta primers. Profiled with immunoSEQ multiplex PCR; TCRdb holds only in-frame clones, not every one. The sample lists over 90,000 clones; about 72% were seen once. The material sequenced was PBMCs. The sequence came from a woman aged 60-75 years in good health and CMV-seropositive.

The CDR3 nucleotides read TGTGCCAGCAAGGACTATAGCAATCAGCCCCAGCATTTT. This encodes CASKDYSNQPQHF. This chain connects TRBV2 to TRBJ1-5; no clear D. The CDR3 runs to 13 residues. From germline, CDR1 is SNHLY and CDR2 FYNNEI. Trimming took 7 bases from V and 0 from J, leaving 7 bases between them.